The source of this T cell receptor beta chain is a study of T cells after yellow fever vaccination. Study results and caveats: It was a small share of clonotypes that appeared in both CD4 and CD8 compartments. Contaminants from the bulk population, in the form of abundant clonotypes, could be found in FACS-sorted repertoires. Once the booster was given, most primary-vaccination clones reappeared, at approximately 97% for CD4 and over 85% for CD8.

With regard to this clonotype: The target antigen is unknown.

One entry per CDR3 protein results from TCRdb running MiXCR on the 5' RACE reads. The sample lists some 600,000 distinct CDR3 sequences, around an eighth occurring once. CDR3 size: 11 residues. Germline assignment: CDR1 DFQATT and CDR2 SNEGSKA (reference sequence). The sequences come from PBMCs, collected on the day of the yellow fever booster vaccination. The chain has TRBV20-1 and TRBJ2-3, with D possibly matching TRBD2 (5 bases). The TCR comes from a man aged 30 to 39 who received the YFV17D yellow fever vaccine. DNA of the CDR3: TGCAGGGGGAGCGCAGGCGATACGCAGTATTTT. Its protein is CRGSAGDTQYF.